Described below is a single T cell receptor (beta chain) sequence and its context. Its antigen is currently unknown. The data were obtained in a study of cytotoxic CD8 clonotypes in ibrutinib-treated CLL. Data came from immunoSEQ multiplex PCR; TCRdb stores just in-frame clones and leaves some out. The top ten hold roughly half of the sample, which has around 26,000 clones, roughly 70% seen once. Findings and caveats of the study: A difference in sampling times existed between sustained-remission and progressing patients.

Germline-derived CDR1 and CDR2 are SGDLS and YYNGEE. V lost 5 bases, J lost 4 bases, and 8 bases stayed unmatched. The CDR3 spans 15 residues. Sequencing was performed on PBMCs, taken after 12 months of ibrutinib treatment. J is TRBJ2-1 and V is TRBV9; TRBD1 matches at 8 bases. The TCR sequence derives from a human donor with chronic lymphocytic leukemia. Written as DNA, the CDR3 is TGTGCCAGCAGTGAAGACAGGGGTTGGTACAATGAGCAGTTCTTC. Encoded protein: CASSEDRGWYNEQFF.